This T cell receptor beta chain appears in the sequencing data of a study of early T cells in non-severe SARS-CoV-2 infection. Study overall: Bulk RNA from unsorted whole blood was sequenced; chains were unpaired.

Germline values: CDR1 SGHDT, CDR2 YYEEEE. Deletions cut 0 bases from V and 3 bases from J, with 12 bases between. This CDR3 is 15 amino acids long. This clonotype was observed a few times. Attached unique molecular identifiers marked individual cDNA molecules. TCRdb recomputed calls from the 5' RACE reads with MiXCR, one row per CDR3 protein. Here the sample spans about 58,000 distinct CDR3 sequences, roughly 13% being singletons. The V and J genes are TRBV5-6 and TRBJ1-1, with D possibly being TRBD1 (6 bases). The clonotype originates from an adult who was a healthcare worker with PCR-confirmed SARS-CoV-2 infection or an uninfected control (not recorded which). Sequencing used whole blood. CDR3 DNA sequence: TGTGCCAGCAGCTTGGGTCAGGGGCGCGACACTGAAGCTTTCTTT. Translation gives CASSLGQGRDTEAFF. Together with reference TRBV5-6 and TRBJ1-1, the CDR3 gives the full variable domain: DAGVTQSPTHLIKTRGQQVTLRCSPKSGHDTVSWYQQALGQGPQFIFQYYEEEERQRGNFPDRFSGHQFPNYSSELNVNALLLGDSALYLCASSLGQGRDTEAFFGQGTRLTVV.